A selection of T cell receptor beta chains follows, all from one sample in a study of vaccination and CD4 T cells after COVID-19. What these receptors recognize is not known. TCRdb analysed the PCR reads with MiXCR anew, one entry per CDR3 protein. The sample carries 20,000 to 25,000 distinct CDR3 sequences, 38% recorded once. Sequencing was performed on CD4+ T cells from blood, cultured in vitro, taken before SARS-CoV-2 vaccination. The receptors shown here come from a human donor who received a COVID-19 vaccine. CDR3s include the opening cysteine and the closing phenylalanine or tryptophan. Each record gives: V gene, D gene, J gene, clone size, CDR3 DNA, CDR3 protein. D genes are given only for firm matches. Clone size is given for some rows only: seen once, a few or many times, or a class if the clone is expanded.

v_call: TRBV27; d_call: .; j_call: TRBJ1-6; clone_size: medium-sized; cdr3_nt: TGTGCCAGCAAACTATTTAGTGGGGGGGCGGGACCCCTCCACTTT; cdr3_aa: CASKLFSGGAGPLHF
v_call: TRBV18; d_call: TRBD2; j_call: TRBJ2-5; clone_size: few; cdr3_nt: TGTGCCAGCTCACCCGGGACTACCAGGGAGACCCAGTACTTC; cdr3_aa: CASSPGTTRETQYF
v_call: TRBV27; d_call: .; j_call: TRBJ2-2; clone_size: .; cdr3_nt: TGTGCCAGCGCCCCGGGACCCCCGAAAGTAGGGACCGGGGAGCTGTTTTTT; cdr3_aa: CASAPGPPKVGTGELFF
v_call: TRBV6-1; d_call: .; j_call: TRBJ2-2; clone_size: .; cdr3_nt: TGTGCCAGCAGCGTAGAGGGGGGGGCGGGCACCGGGGAGCTGTTTTTT; cdr3_aa: CASSVEGGAGTGELFF
v_call: TRBV6-1; d_call: .; j_call: TRBJ1-1; clone_size: few; cdr3_nt: TGTGCCAGCACAGAGAACCCCTCGGGTACTGAAGCTTTCTTT; cdr3_aa: CASTENPSGTEAFF
v_call: TRBV2; d_call: TRBD2; j_call: TRBJ2-3; clone_size: .; cdr3_nt: TGTGCCAGCACTGGGACTAGCGGGGTCCGCACAGATACGCAGTATTTT; cdr3_aa: CASTGTSGVRTDTQYF
v_call: TRBV7-8; d_call: .; j_call: TRBJ1-2; clone_size: .; cdr3_nt: TGTGCCAGCAGCTTAGCGCGGGCAGGGGAAAACTATGGCTACACCTTC; cdr3_aa: CASSLARAGENYGYTF
v_call: TRBV5-4; d_call: .; j_call: TRBJ2-5; clone_size: .; cdr3_nt: TGTGCCAGCAGTCGTGACCTCCGTGAGACCCAGTACTTC; cdr3_aa: CASSRDLRETQYF
v_call: TRBV19; d_call: .; j_call: TRBJ2-1; clone_size: .; cdr3_nt: TGTGCCAGTAGTATAGGCAGGGGACGCTACAATGAGCAGTTCTTC; cdr3_aa: CASSIGRGRYNEQFF
v_call: TRBV11-2; d_call: TRBD1; j_call: TRBJ1-2; clone_size: few; cdr3_nt: TGTGCCAGCAGCCCGACGACAGGGCGGGTGAATGGCTACACCTTC; cdr3_aa: CASSPTTGRVNGYTF
v_call: TRBV5-1; d_call: TRBD2; j_call: TRBJ2-1; clone_size: .; cdr3_nt: TGCGCCAGCAGCTCGGGACTACCGCCCTACAATGAGCAGTTCTTC; cdr3_aa: CASSSGLPPYNEQFF
v_call: TRBV7-2; d_call: .; j_call: TRBJ1-4; clone_size: few; cdr3_nt: TGTGCCAGCAGCTTAGGCGGGTCGGGTAATGAAAAACTGTTTTTT; cdr3_aa: CASSLGGSGNEKLFF
v_call: TRBV20-1; d_call: TRBD2; j_call: TRBJ2-5; clone_size: once; cdr3_nt: TGCAGTGCTAGAGATGGGACTAGGAGACAAGAGACCCAGTACTTC; cdr3_aa: CSARDGTRRQETQYF
v_call: TRBV27; d_call: TRBD1; j_call: TRBJ1-5; clone_size: .; cdr3_nt: TGTGCCAGCAGTTTAAGGGCAGGGGGAGATGTCAATCAGCCCCAGCATTTT; cdr3_aa: CASSLRAGGDVNQPQHF
v_call: TRBV29-1; d_call: .; j_call: TRBJ1-2; clone_size: .; cdr3_nt: TGCAGCGTTGGCGGGACGGTTAACTATGGCTACACCTTC; cdr3_aa: CSVGGTVNYGYTF
v_call: TRBV2; d_call: .; j_call: TRBJ1-5; clone_size: .; cdr3_nt: TGTGCCAGCAGTGAAGCGCTCCCTGCCGGCCAGCCCCAGCATTTT; cdr3_aa: CASSEALPAGQPQHF
v_call: TRBV30; d_call: TRBD2; j_call: TRBJ2-7; clone_size: .; cdr3_nt: TGTGCCTGGAGTCCCGGGACTAGCGGTGCCGAGCAGTACTTC; cdr3_aa: CAWSPGTSGAEQYF
v_call: TRBV19; d_call: TRBD1; j_call: TRBJ2-3; clone_size: few; cdr3_nt: TGTGCCAGTAAGAGTCCGGGACAGGGGACAGATACGCAGTATTTT; cdr3_aa: CASKSPGQGTDTQYF
v_call: TRBV20-1; d_call: TRBD2; j_call: TRBJ2-1; clone_size: .; cdr3_nt: TGCAGTGCTAGAGATTTACTAGCGGGGGGGAATGAGCAGTTCTTC; cdr3_aa: CSARDLLAGGNEQFF
v_call: TRBV20-1; d_call: .; j_call: TRBJ1-3; clone_size: few; cdr3_nt: TGCAGTGCTAGAGCCGGACTCTCTGGAAACACCATATATTTT; cdr3_aa: CSARAGLSGNTIYF
v_call: TRBV19; d_call: TRBD1; j_call: TRBJ2-1; clone_size: .; cdr3_nt: TGTGCCAGTAGTATAGTCGGACAGGGGGACAATGAGCAGTTCTTC; cdr3_aa: CASSIVGQGDNEQFF
v_call: TRBV10-1; d_call: .; j_call: TRBJ1-1; clone_size: .; cdr3_nt: TGCGCCAGCAGTGTCGTCCGCGGACAGTCGAACACTGAAGCTTTCTTT; cdr3_aa: CASSVVRGQSNTEAFF
v_call: TRBV20-1; d_call: TRBD1; j_call: TRBJ2-5; clone_size: few; cdr3_nt: TGCAGTGCTCTCGGACAGGGGGAAGAGACCCAGTACTTC; cdr3_aa: CSALGQGEETQYF
v_call: TRBV7-8; d_call: TRBD2; j_call: TRBJ2-3; clone_size: few; cdr3_nt: TGTGCCAGCAGCCTGAAGCGGGGGGTGCCAGATACGCAGTATTTT; cdr3_aa: CASSLKRGVPDTQYF
v_call: TRBV19; d_call: .; j_call: TRBJ1-6; clone_size: few; cdr3_nt: TGTGCCAGCCAAACGCGGGCGATGTCACCCCTCCACTTT; cdr3_aa: CASQTRAMSPLHF
v_call: TRBV6-2/TRBV6-3; d_call: TRBD1; j_call: TRBJ2-7; clone_size: .; cdr3_nt: TGTGCCAGCAGTACGCCCAGAGGACAGGGGGCTAACGAGCAGTACTTC; cdr3_aa: CASSTPRGQGANEQYF
v_call: TRBV4-2; d_call: .; j_call: TRBJ1-2; clone_size: once; cdr3_nt: TGTGCCAGCAGCCAAGCTGGCTATGGCTACACCTTC; cdr3_aa: CASSQAGYGYTF
v_call: TRBV5-4; d_call: TRBD1; j_call: TRBJ1-1; clone_size: few; cdr3_nt: TGTGCCAGCAGCGGGGGACAGGGAGAAGCTGAAGCTTTCTTT; cdr3_aa: CASSGGQGEAEAFF